These T cell receptor beta chains were read from a single sample in a study of blood T cell repertoires in COVID-19. The assay was immunoSEQ multiplex PCR, and TCRdb's table has in-frame clones only and misses some. The sample consists of roughly 100,000 clones, roughly 91% of them appearing once. Sequencing was carried out using peripheral blood. These receptor sequences come from a human donor in a cohort sampled during active COVID-19. CDR3s include the opening cysteine and the closing phenylalanine or tryptophan. D genes are given only for firm matches. Clone size is not always given. Where it is, it says once, few, many or a class for expanded clones.

clone size	V gene	J gene	D gene	CDR3 DNA	CDR3 protein
.	TRBV5-4	TRBJ1-2	.	TGTGCCAGCAGCTCGGAGATTTATGGCTACACCTTC	CASSSEIYGYTF
.	TRBV7-6	TRBJ2-3	TRBD2	TGTGCCAGCAGCTTAGCTAGCGGGAGGGCGATAGATACGCAGTATTTT	CASSLASGRAIDTQYF
.	TRBV5-1	TRBJ2-7	.	TGCGCCAGCAGCCTCGCAGGCTTTACCTACGAGCAGTACTTC	CASSLAGFTYEQYF
.	TRBV28	TRBJ2-1	.	TGTGCCAGCAGTCCGGAAGGCGGGGGGACAGCCTACAATGAGCAGTTCTTC	CASSPEGGGTAYNEQFF
.	TRBV19	TRBJ1-6	.	TGTGCCAGTAGTCCGGGGGACCGGCCTTCACCCCTCCACTTT	CASSPGDRPSPLHF
.	TRBV6-1	TRBJ2-2	TRBD2	TGTGCCAGCAGAGAAAGCGGGAGTTGGTACACCGGGGAGCTGTTTTTT	CASRESGSWYTGELFF
few	TRBV30	TRBJ2-7	.	TGTGCCTGGACAGGCATAGTACCCTACGAGCAGTACTTC	CAWTGIVPYEQYF
.	TRBV29-1	TRBJ2-5	.	TGCAGCGTTGTAAGGGGTCGGCAAGAGACCCAGTACTTC	CSVVRGRQETQYF
.	TRBV5-6	TRBJ2-2	TRBD1	TGTGCCAGCAGGCTACAGGGGTCAAGGGGCACCGGGGAGCTGTTTTTT	CASRLQGSRGTGELFF
.	TRBV6-2/TRBV6-3	TRBJ2-3	TRBD2	TGTGCCAGCAGTTCGACCGGGACTAACACAGATACGCAGTATTTT	CASSSTGTNTDTQYF
.	TRBV10-3	TRBJ2-1	.	TGTGCCATCAGTCCCTCCCGATCGGGACTTAATGAGCAGTTCTTC	CAISPSRSGLNEQFF
.	TRBV4-2	TRBJ2-2	.	TGTGCCAGCAGCCCAAGTCACGGCGGTACCGGGGAGCTGTTTTTT	CASSPSHGGTGELFF
.	TRBV11-3	TRBJ1-1	.	TGTGCCAGCAGCTTGAGGGCAGGTATGAACACTGAAGCTTTCTTT	CASSLRAGMNTEAFF
once	TRBV30	TRBJ1-1	.	TGTGCCTGGAGGAGCCGCCTGGGCAGCGGGAACACTGAAGCTTTCTTT	CAWRSRLGSGNTEAFF
.	TRBV5-1	TRBJ1-4	.	TGCGCCAGTCGACCGCCCGGGTCGGGAGGTGAAAAACTGTTTTTT	CASRPPGSGGEKLFF
.	TRBV7-2	TRBJ1-5	TRBD1	TGTGCCAGCAGCCCGGGACAGGGGGCGAGCAATCAGCCCCAGCATTTT	CASSPGQGASNQPQHF
.	TRBV6-1	TRBJ2-7	.	TGTGCCAGCAGTGAAGCGTATGAGGCCGGGAACGAGCAGTACTTC	CASSEAYEAGNEQYF
.	TRBV28	TRBJ2-7	TRBD2	TGTGCCAGCAGTTTAAGCATACCGGGACTAGGCGAATCTTACGAGCAGTACTTC	CASSLSIPGLGESYEQYF
.	TRBV2	TRBJ1-5	TRBD1	TGTGCCAGCAGCGTGGACAGGGGTTATAGCAATCAGCCCCAGCATTTT	CASSVDRGYSNQPQHF
.	TRBV28	TRBJ1-5	TRBD1	TGTGCCAGCAGTCCGACGAGAGGGGGCTCCGGTGGGCCCCAGCATTTT	CASSPTRGGSGGPQHF
once	TRBV9	TRBJ1-2	TRBD1	TGTGCCAGCAGCGTAGTCGGACAGGGTGGATATGGCTACACCTTC	CASSVVGQGGYGYTF
.	TRBV15	TRBJ1-5	.	TGTGCCACCAGCAGAGATCCCGGGCAGGGTTTTCAGCCCCAGCATTTT	CATSRDPGQGFQPQHF
.	TRBV10-1	TRBJ1-4	.	TGCGCCAGCAGTCCACCGGGAGGGAGGGAGGAAAAACTGTTTTTT	CASSPPGGREEKLFF
once	TRBV6-2/TRBV6-3	TRBJ2-1	TRBD2	TGTGCCAGCAGTCTCCCCCAGGTGGGCCTAGCGGGAGCCTACAATGAGCAGTTCTTC	CASSLPQVGLAGAYNEQFF
.	TRBV11-2	TRBJ2-7	TRBD1	TGTGCCAGCAGCTTCTTGGGGGACAGGGGAATATACGAGCAGTACTTC	CASSFLGDRGIYEQYF
.	TRBV19	TRBJ2-7	.	TGTGCCACCGCCTCGCCCGGGGGGCCGAGCTCCTACGAGCAGTACTTC	CATASPGGPSSYEQYF
once	TRBV5-4	TRBJ2-5	.	TGTGCCAGCAGCCTCCGGGGGGCGGGGCAAGAGACCCAGTACTTC	CASSLRGAGQETQYF
.	TRBV10-3	TRBJ2-3	TRBD2	TGTGCCATCTCGACTAGCGGGGGGTTCACAGATACGCAGTATTTT	CAISTSGGFTDTQYF
.	TRBV5-4	TRBJ1-1	TRBD1	TGTGCCAGCAGCTTGGGGGGACAGGGGGCGGTGAACACTGAAGCTTTCTTT	CASSLGGQGAVNTEAFF
.	TRBV28	TRBJ2-7	TRBD1	TGTGCCAGCAACCTACAGGGGGCAATCCACGAGCAGTACTTC	CASNLQGAIHEQYF
.	TRBV6-1	TRBJ1-1	.	TGTGCCAGCAGTGCAGCCGGTGGGGGACAAACTGAAGCTTTCTTT	CASSAAGGGQTEAFF
.	TRBV2	TRBJ2-2	.	TGTGCCAGCAGAGGTCCAGTCCCTGGAGGGGACACCGGGGAGCTGTTTTTT	CASRGPVPGGDTGELFF
.	TRBV9	TRBJ2-3	.	TGTGCCAGCAGCTCCCGTAGCGGAAGTAGCACAGATACGCAGTATTTT	CASSSRSGSSTDTQYF
.	TRBV28	TRBJ1-2	.	TGTGCCAGCACGGCGGCAGATTCGGGGACCTTC	CASTAADSGTF
.	TRBV5-1	TRBJ2-3	.	TGCGCCAGCAGCTCTAGCACAGATACGCAGTATTTT	CASSSSTDTQYF
.	TRBV21-1	TRBJ1-2	.	TGTGCCAGCAGCAAAGCGCTTTGGCAGGGGGCTACGTACATAAAGACTAACTATGGCTACACCTTC	CASSKALWQGATYIKTNYGYTF
.	TRBV7-3	TRBJ2-7	TRBD1	TGTGCCAGCAGCCCAGGGACAGGGTCCCACGAGCAGTACTTC	CASSPGTGSHEQYF
once	TRBV29-1	TRBJ2-7	TRBD1	TGCAGCGTTGAGGGTCGGGCAGGGGGCTACTACGAGCAGTACTTC	CSVEGRAGGYYEQYF
.	TRBV18	TRBJ2-7	TRBD2	TGTGCCAGCTCACCACCCCTAGCGGGGCCTAGCTCCTACGAGCAGTACTTC	CASSPPLAGPSSYEQYF
once	TRBV6-5	TRBJ1-5	.	TGTGCCAGCACCAGACAGGTCGGTCAGCCCCAGCATTTT	CASTRQVGQPQHF
.	TRBV5-1	TRBJ2-2	TRBD1	TGCGCCAGCAGCCCCCCCGGGACAGGGGGCCGTAGCGGGGAGCTGTTTTTT	CASSPPGTGGRSGELFF